These T cell receptor beta chains were read from a single sample in a study of T cell repertoires in cytomegalovirus infection. TCRdb recomputed calls from the reads with MiXCR, one row per CDR3 protein. Of 400,000 or so distinct CDR3 sequences listed, around a sixth are singletons. The sample consisted of PBMCs. All receptors come from a human donor in good health (CMV status not recorded). Some clones in this sample may be carry-over from other donors' samples. Each CDR3 is given with its conserved first and last residue. The D gene is left open where the match is weak. Some rows have no size entry. The others give once, few or many, or a class for an expanded clone.

CDR3: CASMAGELFF; DNA: TGTGCCAGCATGGCCGGGGAGCTGTTTTTT; J: TRBJ2-2; length: 10; V: TRBV28; D: .; size: few
CDR3: CASSLELSPYEQYF; DNA: TGTGCCAGCAGCTTAGAGTTATCCCCCTACGAGCAGTACTTC; J: TRBJ2-7; length: 14; V: TRBV7-9; D: .; size: .
CDR3: CATSELGTHSPLHF; DNA: TGTGCCACCAGTGAACTCGGAACCCACTCACCCCTCCACTTT; J: TRBJ1-6; length: 14; V: TRBV24-1; D: .; size: few
CDR3: CASTEEAYEQYF; DNA: TGTGCCAGCACTGAGGAGGCCTACGAGCAGTACTTC; J: TRBJ2-7; length: 12; V: TRBV11-1; D: .; size: .
CDR3: CASSLQDSPRDTGELFF; DNA: TGTGCCAGCAGCTTACAAGACTCGCCGAGGGACACCGGGGAGCTGTTTTTT; J: TRBJ2-2; length: 17; V: TRBV5-5; D: .; size: few
CDR3: CAWTRDRSNNYGYTF; DNA: TGTGCCTGGACCCGAGACAGGTCGAATAACTATGGCTACACCTTC; J: TRBJ1-2; length: 15; V: TRBV30; D: .; size: few
CDR3: CASSFPGQGEETQYF; DNA: TGTGCCAGCAGCTTCCCGGGACAGGGGGAAGAGACCCAGTACTTC; J: TRBJ2-5; length: 15; V: TRBV7-9; D: TRBD1; size: .
CDR3: CASSSNWGQGLTYEQYF; DNA: TGTGCCAGCAGCTCCAACTGGGGGCAGGGTTTAACCTACGAGCAGTACTTC; J: TRBJ2-7; length: 17; V: TRBV7-2; D: .; size: .
CDR3: CASSPPSRGREKLFF; DNA: TGTGCCAGCTCACCACCATCAAGGGGACGAGAAAAACTGTTTTTT; J: TRBJ1-4; length: 15; V: TRBV18; D: .; size: .
CDR3: CASSPTGDYNEQFF; DNA: TGTGCCAGCAGCCCGACAGGGGACTACAATGAGCAGTTCTTC; J: TRBJ2-1; length: 14; V: TRBV7-2; D: TRBD1; size: many
CDR3: CASSLSQAPDTQYF; DNA: TGCGCCAGCAGCTTGTCACAGGCGCCAGATACGCAGTATTTT; J: TRBJ2-3; length: 14; V: TRBV5-1; D: .; size: many
CDR3: CASSSNLQGLIAKNIQYF; DNA: TGTGCCAGCAGCAGCAATTTGCAGGGGCTTATAGCCAAAAACATTCAGTACTTC; J: TRBJ2-4; length: 18; V: TRBV5-6; D: .; size: .
CDR3: CASSLGLAGAIDTQYF; DNA: TGTGCCAGCAGCCTAGGACTAGCGGGAGCTATAGATACGCAGTATTTT; J: TRBJ2-3; length: 16; V: TRBV7-2; D: TRBD2; size: .
CDR3: CASSPLLGQGIKETQYF; DNA: TGTGCCAGCAGCCCCCTTTTGGGACAGGGAATTAAGGAGACCCAGTACTTC; J: TRBJ2-5; length: 17; V: TRBV6-6; D: TRBD1; size: .
CDR3: CASSLRDIELMNTEAFF; DNA: TGCGCCAGCAGCCTCCGGGACATCGAACTGATGAACACTGAAGCTTTCTTT; J: TRBJ1-1; length: 17; V: TRBV4-1; D: .; size: .
CDR3: CASGLTRGATDTQYF; DNA: TGTGCTAGTGGACTTACTAGAGGCGCAACAGATACGCAGTATTTT; J: TRBJ2-3; length: 15; V: TRBV12-5; D: .; size: .
CDR3: CASSRDGFGSGNTIYF; DNA: TGTGCCAGCAGCCGGGACGGATTTGGCTCTGGAAACACCATATATTTT; J: TRBJ1-3; length: 16; V: TRBV7-2; D: .; size: many
CDR3: CASSETSGGSSTDTQYF; DNA: TGTGCCAGCAGTGAGACTAGCGGGGGCTCTAGCACAGATACGCAGTATTTT; J: TRBJ2-3; length: 17; V: TRBV2; D: TRBD2; size: many
CDR3: CASSSGTRGYEQYF; DNA: TGTGCCAGCAGCTCAGGGACTAGAGGGTACGAGCAGTACTTC; J: TRBJ2-7; length: 14; V: TRBV7-2; D: TRBD2; size: many
CDR3: CASSQPNRLGAYEQYF; DNA: TGTGCCAGCAGCCAACCGAACAGGTTAGGGGCCTACGAGCAGTACTTC; J: TRBJ2-7; length: 16; V: TRBV7-9; D: .; size: .
CDR3: CASSLWTPTETGELFF; DNA: TGTGCCAGCAGCTTGTGGACCCCAACGGAGACCGGGGAGCTGTTTTTT; J: TRBJ2-2; length: 16; V: TRBV5-5; D: .; size: few
CDR3: CASSPRPRDRGSNEKLFF; DNA: TGTGCCAGCAGCCCCCGCCCTCGGGACAGGGGATCTAATGAAAAACTGTTTTTT; J: TRBJ1-4; length: 18; V: TRBV7-9; D: TRBD1; size: .
CDR3: CASCAGNNQPQHF; DNA: TGTGCCAGCTGCGCAGGGAACAATCAGCCCCAGCATTTT; J: TRBJ1-5; length: 13; V: TRBV7-6; D: .; size: many
CDR3: CASTTQSNQPQHF; DNA: TGTGCCAGCACCACACAGTCCAATCAGCCCCAGCATTTT; J: TRBJ1-5; length: 13; V: TRBV2; D: .; size: .
CDR3: CASRGLSNEKLFF; DNA: TGTGCCAGCAGAGGCCTCTCTAATGAAAAACTGTTTTTT; J: TRBJ1-4; length: 13; V: TRBV27; D: .; size: .
CDR3: CASSLSPGYTF; DNA: TGTGCCAGCAGCCTGAGTCCTGGCTACACCTTC; J: TRBJ1-2; length: 11; V: TRBV7-9; D: .; size: many
CDR3: CASSPPGTLSYEQYF; DNA: TGTGCCAGCAGCCCCCCTGGGACACTCTCCTACGAGCAGTACTTC; J: TRBJ2-7; length: 15; V: TRBV7-9; D: .; size: .
CDR3: CASSQVKGQGYSPLHF; DNA: TGCGCCAGCAGCCAAGTTAAGGGCCAGGGCTATTCACCCCTCCACTTT; J: TRBJ1-6; length: 16; V: TRBV4-3; D: .; size: .
CDR3: CTSSYSRTSQDTQYF; DNA: TGTACCAGCAGTTACTCGCGGACTTCCCAGGATACGCAGTATTTT; J: TRBJ2-3; length: 15; V: TRBV6-6; D: .; size: .
CDR3: CATSREIGGEAEAFF; DNA: TGTGCCACCAGCAGAGAAATTGGGGGTGAGGCTGAAGCTTTCTTT; J: TRBJ1-1; length: 15; V: TRBV15; D: .; size: .
CDR3: CSAAHYDRVDEQYF; DNA: TGCAGTGCTGCACATTACGACAGGGTGGACGAGCAGTACTTC; J: TRBJ2-7; length: 14; V: TRBV20-1; D: TRBD1; size: few
CDR3: CASSEARGYGEKLFF; DNA: TGTGCCAGCAGTGAAGCGCGAGGGTATGGGGAAAAACTGTTTTTT; J: TRBJ1-4; length: 15; V: TRBV6-1; D: .; size: many
CDR3: CAIRGSGMGDTQYF; DNA: TGTGCCATCAGAGGAAGCGGCATGGGCGATACGCAGTATTTT; J: TRBJ2-3; length: 14; V: TRBV10-3; D: .; size: few
CDR3: CASSPAGGIYEQYF; DNA: TGTGCCAGCAGCCCGGCTGGAGGGATCTACGAGCAGTACTTC; J: TRBJ2-7; length: 14; V: TRBV7-2; D: .; size: few
CDR3: CASGDRASEAFF; DNA: TGTGCCAGCGGAGACAGGGCCTCTGAAGCTTTCTTT; J: TRBJ1-1; length: 12; V: TRBV28; D: TRBD1; size: .
CDR3: CAISDDRGSEKLFF; DNA: TGTGCCATCAGTGACGACAGGGGCTCTGAAAAACTGTTTTTT; J: TRBJ1-4; length: 14; V: TRBV10-3; D: TRBD1; size: few
CDR3: CAWYQGNEQFF; DNA: TGTGCCTGGTACCAAGGGAATGAGCAGTTCTTC; J: TRBJ2-1; length: 11; V: TRBV30; D: .; size: .
CDR3: CASSYTSAGAGWAQYF; DNA: TGTGCCAGCAGTTATACCTCAGCGGGTGCGGGATGGGCCCAGTACTTC; J: TRBJ2-5; length: 16; V: TRBV6-5; D: .; size: .
CDR3: CASSEGGSYYEQYF; DNA: TGTGCCAGCAGTGAAGGGGGATCTTACTACGAGCAGTACTTC; J: TRBJ2-7; length: 14; V: TRBV6-5; D: .; size: .
CDR3: CASSPRQPTYEQYF; DNA: TGTGCCAGCTCCCCCAGACAGCCAACTTACGAGCAGTACTTC; J: TRBJ2-7; length: 14; V: TRBV5-5; D: .; size: .
CDR3: CSATEAGTYQPQHF; DNA: TGCAGTGCTACAGAGGCAGGGACCTATCAGCCCCAGCATTTT; J: TRBJ1-5; length: 14; V: TRBV20-1; D: .; size: .
CDR3: CATSAGGRDTQYF; DNA: TGTGCCACCAGCGCGGGGGGCCGGGATACGCAGTATTTT; J: TRBJ2-3; length: 13; V: TRBV15; D: TRBD2; size: .
CDR3: CASSIVRQGARNIQYF; DNA: TGTGCCAGTAGTATAGTTAGGCAGGGGGCGCGGAACATTCAGTACTTC; J: TRBJ2-4; length: 16; V: TRBV19; D: TRBD1; size: .
CDR3: CASSFLGNTIYF; DNA: TGTGCCAGCAGCTTCCTTGGAAACACCATATATTTT; J: TRBJ1-3; length: 12; V: TRBV7-2; D: .; size: many
CDR3: CASSFSTRLVQETQYF; DNA: TGTGCCAGCAGCTTCTCTACTCGTCTAGTGCAAGAGACCCAGTACTTC; J: TRBJ2-5; length: 16; V: TRBV7-9; D: .; size: many
CDR3: CSASILASGYNEQFF; DNA: TGCAGTGCTAGTATCCTCGCTAGCGGATACAATGAGCAGTTCTTC; J: TRBJ2-1; length: 15; V: TRBV20-1; D: TRBD2; size: few
CDR3: CASTHGGWDTGELFF; DNA: TGTGCCAGTACCCATGGCGGCTGGGACACCGGGGAGCTGTTTTTT; J: TRBJ2-2; length: 15; V: TRBV19; D: .; size: .
CDR3: CAAQRYFPFF; DNA: TGTGCCGCGCAGAGGTATTTCCCGTTCTTC; J: TRBJ2-1; length: 10; V: TRBV2; D: .; size: many
CDR3: CASSLARFTGELFF; DNA: TGTGCCAGCAGCTTAGCGCGATTCACCGGGGAGCTGTTTTTT; J: TRBJ2-2; length: 14; V: TRBV7-2; D: .; size: .
CDR3: CASSPGTYPYEQYF; DNA: TGTGCCAGCAGCCCCGGGACTTATCCCTACGAGCAGTACTTC; J: TRBJ2-7; length: 14; V: TRBV7-7; D: .; size: few
CDR3: CASSHIAGLQETQYF; DNA: TGTGCCAGCAGCCACATAGCGGGGTTGCAAGAGACCCAGTACTTC; J: TRBJ2-5; length: 15; V: TRBV14; D: TRBD2; size: few
CDR3: CASSLAPTTGLTEAFF; DNA: TGTGCCAGCAGCTTAGCCCCGACTACAGGCTTGACTGAAGCTTTCTTT; J: TRBJ1-1; length: 16; V: TRBV7-2; D: .; size: many
CDR3: CASSKPGVVETQYF; DNA: TGTGCCAGCAGCAAGCCGGGGGTGGTGGAGACCCAGTACTTC; J: TRBJ2-5; length: 14; V: TRBV6-5; D: .; size: many
CDR3: CASSQPQQGTEAFF; DNA: TGTGCCAGCAGCCAGCCTCAACAGGGAACTGAAGCTTTCTTT; J: TRBJ1-1; length: 14; V: TRBV4-2; D: .; size: few
CDR3: CASSVFGGQPQHF; DNA: TGCGCCAGCAGCGTATTCGGTGGTCAGCCCCAGCATTTT; J: TRBJ1-5; length: 13; V: TRBV4-1; D: .; size: few
CDR3: CASSLYADQPQHF; DNA: TGCGCCAGCAGCTTGTATGCGGATCAGCCCCAGCATTTT; J: TRBJ1-5; length: 13; V: TRBV5-1; D: .; size: few
CDR3: CASSFNFKLVQATNEKLFF; DNA: TGTGCCAGCAGCTTCAACTTTAAACTGGTGCAGGCAACTAATGAAAAACTGTTTTTT; J: TRBJ1-4; length: 19; V: TRBV7-8; D: .; size: many
CDR3: CASRAGQGATEAFF; DNA: TGTGCCAGCAGGGCGGGACAGGGGGCCACTGAAGCTTTCTTT; J: TRBJ1-1; length: 14; V: TRBV12-3/TRBV12-4; D: TRBD1; size: few
CDR3: CASSTTGVEQYF; DNA: TGTGCCAGCAGTACCACAGGGGTTGAGCAGTACTTC; J: TRBJ2-7; length: 12; V: TRBV12-3/TRBV12-4; D: TRBD1; size: many